The source of this T cell receptor beta chain is a study of T cells after yellow fever vaccination (dated by TCRdb to between 2018 and 2021). About the study as a whole: The SMART-Seq v4 Ultra Low Input RNA kit was used to prepare libraries from fractions with low cell numbers. Bulk TCR alpha and beta repertoires were sequenced longitudinally to track T-cell clones before and after primary and booster YFV17D yellow fever vaccination. The cohort comprised two healthy male donors, one aged 18 to 30 and one aged 30 to 40 years. Blood samples were taken at several timepoints before and after primary and secondary immunization, and bulk PBMC replicates and cell subsets were isolated. The study at large found these results: Compared with the primary T-cell response, the secondary T-cell response was faster but weaker, reaching its peak on day 5 rather than on day 15. A small share of clonotypes was detected in both CD4 and CD8 compartments, with the overlap likely arising from convergent recombination. After the booster, most clones that had expanded after primary vaccination were detected again (roughly 95% of CD4 and roughly nine tenths of CD8), suggesting broad maintenance of memory. Computational filtering was needed because FACS-sorted repertoires could contain abundant contaminating clonotypes from the bulk population. Because the study included only a couple of donors, the extent to which the findings can be generalized is limited.

Sequencing instrument: Illumina NovaSeq 6000. TCR cDNA was synthesized by 5'RACE template switching, through which a universal primer site and unique molecular identifiers were introduced. cDNA synthesis was primed from both the TCR alpha and TCR beta constant segments. Library amplification involved two PCR steps, and the second step added sample barcodes and sequencing adapters. Sequencing of libraries was done on Illumina HiSeq 2500 (2x100 bp) or NovaSeq (2x150 bp). In the paper's pipeline: MIGEC was used to demultiplex reads and collapse the reads into UMI consensus sequences, and MiXCR was used for V(D)J alignment. Clonotypes responding to the vaccine were identified with edgeR on replicate PBMC samples, with the criteria of FDR below 0.01 and a log2 fold change above 5 up to day 15. Each bulk clonotype was labeled CD4 or CD8 based on which sequenced repertoire, CD4 or CD8, contained the clonotype at higher abundance. Using fastp at Q25 and MiXCR, TCRdb reprocessed the public reads and kept productive beta chains. Every entry covers one CDR3 protein and lists the most common genes and DNA from its rows. V and J calls and clone size were set by TCRdb, not the authors. A total of some 340,000 distinct CDR3 sequences appear in this sample, over 8.5% of them only once. The ten largest clones represent about 3% of the sample.

The germline V gene yields KGHDR for CDR1 and SFDVKD for CDR2. The CDR3 has 14 amino acids, counting the end cysteine and phenylalanine. CDR3 DNA only is kept here, 42 bases in frame from base 1. The junction shows trimming of 2 bases on V and 4 bases on J, plus 10 bases between the germline ends. In the paper's terms, the treatment or condition label means: live attenuated yellow fever vaccine strain. A standard Ficoll-Paque protocol was used to isolate PBMCs from peripheral blood. Dynabeads CD4 and CD8 positive selection kits were used to isolate the CD4 and CD8 T-cell fractions. RNA was extracted with TriZol from bulk PBMCs, CD4 and CD8 fractions, and dextramer-positive and dextramer-negative fractions. As for this clonotype: Its antigen target is currently unknown. Base-call qualities are not available, and no considerably larger clone is one nucleotide away.

Material: CD4+ T cells sorted from PBMCs, obtained 45 days after the yellow fever booster vaccination. Recombination connected TRBV24-1 to TRBJ1-2; the D gene is unclear. This TCR derives from a man between 18 and 35 years old who received the YFV17D yellow fever vaccine. The DNA sequence is given as TGTGCCACCAGTGATTCCGGCAGCCCCTATGGCTACACCTTC. This codes for CATSDSGSPYGYTF.